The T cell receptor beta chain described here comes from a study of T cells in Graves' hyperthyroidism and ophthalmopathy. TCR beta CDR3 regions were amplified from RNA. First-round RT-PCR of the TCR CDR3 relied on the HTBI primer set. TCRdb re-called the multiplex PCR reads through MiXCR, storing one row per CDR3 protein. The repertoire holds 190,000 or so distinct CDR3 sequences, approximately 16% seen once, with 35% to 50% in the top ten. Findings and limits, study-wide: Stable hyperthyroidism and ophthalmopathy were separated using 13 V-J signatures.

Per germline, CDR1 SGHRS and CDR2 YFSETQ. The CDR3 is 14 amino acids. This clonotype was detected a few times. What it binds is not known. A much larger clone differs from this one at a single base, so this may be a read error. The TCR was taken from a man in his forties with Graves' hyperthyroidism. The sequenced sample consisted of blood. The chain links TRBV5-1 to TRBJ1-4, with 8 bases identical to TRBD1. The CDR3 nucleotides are TGCGCCAGCAGCTTGGACAGGGGGAATGGAAAACTGTTTTTT. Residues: CASSLDRGNGKLFF.